Described below is a single T cell receptor beta chain sequence and its context. This clonotype has ten or more counts. Its cognate antigen has yet to be identified. Base-call qualities are not available, and no considerably larger clone is one nucleotide away. The data stem from a study of neurological immune-mediated disorders (dated 2019 in TCRdb). Turning to the overall study: Peripheral blood TCR-beta repertoires from HTLV-I-associated myelopathy (HAM/TSP) patients, multiple sclerosis patients and healthy controls were compared by UMI-based sequencing. The cohort comprised some 71 subjects: roughly 14 HAM/TSP patients, some 34 multiple sclerosis patients and 20 healthy controls. The approximately 99 TCR-beta libraries included longitudinal samples, technical triplicates and paired sorted CD4+ and CD8+ T-cell subsets alongside PBMC samples.

What the study reported, not specific to this receptor: Across subjects, expanded clones never shared an identical CDR3 amino acid sequence, which suggests that the TCR-beta repertoires in every group were private. The highest TCR clonal expansion was observed in HAM/TSP patients, whereas the lowest was observed in MS patients, even when compared with healthy controls.

The healthy controls were volunteers from a blood bank in Maryland, USA. For the unsorted PBMC libraries, 2 million PBMCs were stored in RNAlater at -80 degrees C until RNA extraction and were used to generate the libraries. Peripheral blood was subjected to Ficoll-Hypaque density gradient centrifugation to isolate PBMCs, which were then cryopreserved in liquid nitrogen. To synthesize cDNA, template-switch 5'RACE was performed with a primer carrying a 10-nucleotide random unique molecular identifier so that each TCR transcript was tagged. Each sequencing run produced over 180 million TCR-beta sequences covering 15-18 subjects. Total RNA was extracted with the RNeasy kit. TCR-beta VDJ regions were amplified with primers for the TCR constant region and the 5'RACE anchor, using the KAPA Real-time Library Amplification kit. A first PCR added sample indexes and Illumina adaptors, and a second PCR then raised library yield. After Ampure bead purification, the roughly 650 bp TCR product was size-selected on a 2% E-gel SizeSelection system. Before pooling, library quality was checked on a Bioanalyzer, concentration was measured with Qubit, and libraries were quantified with the Kapa Library Quantification kit. Libraries were sequenced paired-end 2 x 150 bp on an Illumina HiSeq 2500. To increase sequence diversity, about 25-30% phiX was spiked into each library pool. The original pipeline was this. Quality-filtered reads were processed with the UMI-based MiGEC pipeline, and over 90% of raw TCR sequences were removed by the MiGEC pipeline during error correction. IMGT germline references were used for alignment of VDJ genes, and clonotypes were defined by a unique CDR3 amino acid sequence together with V-J genes. VDJtools evaluated clonal expansion, Shannon diversity and CDR3 relatedness (CalcPairwiseDistances, ClusterSamples); CLCbio workbench built phylogenetic trees. Clones with at least 8 unique UMIs were defined as expanded, with this threshold being based on coefficient-of-variation modelling across technical triplicates. TCRdb cleaned the public reads at Q25 with fastp, built clones with MiXCR and kept in-frame beta chains. One record per CDR3 amino acid sequence lists the most common genes and DNA. These V and J calls derive from TCRdb rather than the authors' analysis. The sample records about 84,000 distinct CDR3 sequences, about 9.4% of which are singletons. The ten largest clones take up under 2% of the sample.

Sample: PBMCs. The sequence was obtained from a man aged 35 to 55 in good health.

The CDR3 reads as follows: CASSPNADERGSSYEQYF. The DNA is TGTGCCAGCAGCCCTAATGCGGACGAGCGGGGGAGCTCCTACGAGCAGTACTTC. This chain is built from TRBV21-1 and TRBJ2-7; the D call of TRBD2 is as the table states it, not checked on the DNA. TRBV21-1 has pseudogene status. Including the terminal cysteine and phenylalanine, the CDR3 comprises 18 residues. Here the CDR3 DNA is all that survives: 54 bases in frame from base 1.